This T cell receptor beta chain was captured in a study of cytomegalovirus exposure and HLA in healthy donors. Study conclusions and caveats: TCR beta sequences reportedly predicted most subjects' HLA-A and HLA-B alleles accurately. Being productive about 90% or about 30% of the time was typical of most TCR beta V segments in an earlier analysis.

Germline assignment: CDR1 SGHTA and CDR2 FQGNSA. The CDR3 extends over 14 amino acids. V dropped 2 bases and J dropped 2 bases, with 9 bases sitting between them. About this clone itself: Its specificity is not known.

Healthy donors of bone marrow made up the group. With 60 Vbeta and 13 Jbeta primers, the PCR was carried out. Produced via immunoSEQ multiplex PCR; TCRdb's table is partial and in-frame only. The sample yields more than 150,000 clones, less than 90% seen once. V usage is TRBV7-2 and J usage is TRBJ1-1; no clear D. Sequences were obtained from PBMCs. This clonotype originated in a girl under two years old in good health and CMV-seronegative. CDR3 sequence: CASSLPGINTEAFF. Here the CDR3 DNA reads TGTGCCAGCAGCTTACCAGGAATTAACACTGAAGCTTTCTTT.